Listed here are 31 T cell receptor beta chains from one sample, sequenced in a study of early T cells in non-severe SARS-CoV-2 infection. TCRdb reprocessed the 5' RACE reads with MiXCR, giving one entry per CDR3 protein. The sample records about 39,000 distinct CDR3 sequences, less than 7% being singletons. The starting material was whole blood, obtained at baseline. Receptor source: an adult who was a healthcare worker with PCR-confirmed SARS-CoV-2 infection or an uninfected control (not recorded which).

This clonotype was seen ten or more times. The chain couples TRBV20-1 to TRBJ2-3; the D is unclear. V was clipped by 0 bases and J by 0 bases, with 13 bases between them. The germline CDR1 and CDR2 sequences are DFQATT and SNEGSKA (reference sequence). This CDR3 has 16 amino acids. CDR3 nucleotide sequence: TGCAGTGCTAGAGACAAGACTCCGATTAGCACAGATACGCAGTATTTT. It yields the protein CSARDKTPISTDTQYF.

This clonotype was counted a few times. The genes are TRBV11-2 and TRBJ2-1; 7 positions agree with TRBD2. Looked up from germline, CDR1 is SGHAT and CDR2 is FQNNGV. The V segment lost 6 bases and the J segment 3 bases; nucleotides outside the gene matches: 8. CDR3 length equals 15 residues. In nucleotides, the CDR3 is TGTGCCAGCAGGCCCCCGGGACTACTCTACAATGAGCAGTTCTTC. The encoded protein is CASRPPGLLYNEQFF.

This clonotype was counted many times. This sequence joins TRBV3-1 and TRBJ2-1; 7 nucleotides match TRBD2. V dropped 4 bases and J dropped 4; count of bases not matched to a gene: 7. The germline V gene has CDR1 LGHDT and CDR2 YNNKEL (reference sequence). This CDR3 comprises 15 residues. The CDR3 sequence is CASSRGEGPYNEQFF. In DNA form, the CDR3 reads TGTGCCAGCAGCCGGGGGGAGGGACCTTACAATGAGCAGTTCTTC.

The V call is TRBV10-3, the J call TRBJ2-7, with 10 bases lining up with TRBD2. This CDR3 comprises 14 residues. The V segment lost 3 bases and the J segment 4 bases; nucleotides outside the gene matches: 3. Germline V lookup: CDR1 ENHRY, CDR2 SYGVKD. In DNA, the CDR3 is TGTGCCATCAGTGAAACTAGCGGGATTTACGAGCAGTACTTC. This encodes CAISETSGIYEQYF.

This clonotype has a count of ten or more. This chain connects TRBV7-9 to TRBJ1-2, with 10 bases that match TRBD1. This CDR3 spans 17 amino acids. The J segment lost 8 bases and the V segment lost 1 base, leaving 13 bases of the junction unmatched. Germline CDR1 and CDR2: SEHNR and FQNEAQ (reference sequence). The CDR3 is CASSLGRTGGPLIGYTF. The DNA for the CDR3 is TGTGCCAGCAGCTTAGGGAGGACAGGGGGGCCCCTCATCGGCTACACCTTC.

This clonotype showed up many times. CDR3 in amino acids: CASSLGQGREQYF. The CDR3 DNA reads as TGCGCCAGCAGCTTGGGACAGGGTCGCGAGCAGTACTTC. V gene TRBV5-1 combines with J gene TRBJ2-7, with 7 bases identical to TRBD1. With V trimmed by 0 bases and J by 6 bases, 3 bases remained unmatched. Germline CDR1 SGHRS, CDR2 YFSETQ. This CDR3 region has 13 residues. The full variable domain, rest sourced from reference TRBV5-1 and TRBJ2-7, is KAGVTQTPRYLIKTRGQQVTLSCSPISGHRSVSWYQQTPGQGLQFLFEYFSETQRNKGNFPGRFSGRQFSNSRSEMNVSTLELGDSALYLCASSLGQGREQYFGPGTRLTVT.

Points on this clonotype: One base away lies a much larger clone, so this may be a sequencing read error. This chain connects TRBV7-9 to TRBJ2-7; D might be TRBD1 (5 bases). The germline CDR1 and CDR2 sequences are SEHNR and FQNEAQ (reference sequence). Trimming left V 5 bases short and J 3 bases short, with 14 bases between. The CDR3 consists of 14 residues. CDR3 loop: CASSRQLVCYEQYF. The CDR3 DNA reads TGTGCCAGCAGCCGACAGTTAGTTTGCTACGAGCAGTACTTC.

In its sample, this clonotype was seen many times. The rearrangement joins TRBV4-3 to TRBJ2-5; D may be TRBD1 (6 bases). V lost 0 bases, J lost 7 bases, and 21 bases lay in between. Germline loops: CDR1 LGHNA, CDR2 YSLEER. This CDR3 is 17 amino acids long. The CDR3 loop is CASSQENPGVGVGTQYF. The CDR3 DNA is TGCGCCAGCAGCCAAGAGAACCCAGGGGTTGGTGTGGGGACCCAGTACTTC.

This clonotype was counted at least ten times. This chain uses TRBV3-1 with TRBJ2-2; perhaps TRBD1 as D (5 bases). CDR1 is LGHDT, CDR2 YNNKEL, per germline (reference sequence). V shed 5 bases and J shed 5 bases, with 12 bases lying between them. This CDR3 is 14 amino acids long. The CDR3: CASSFRQKTGELFF. The CDR3 nucleotides are TGTGCCAGCAGCTTTCGACAGAAAACCGGGGAGCTGTTTTTT.

The table lists this clonotype with many counts. V and J are TRBV7-6 and TRBJ2-3, with TRBD2 matching 10 bases. V dropped 3 bases and J dropped 2; count of bases not matched to a gene: 5. CDR1 is SGHVS and CDR2 is FNYEAQ in the germline V gene. The CDR3 has 16 residues. The CDR3: CASSFGLAETTDTQYF. As DNA, the CDR3 is TGTGCCAGCAGCTTCGGACTAGCGGAGACCACAGATACGCAGTATTTT.

The rearrangement joins TRBV4-3 to TRBJ2-3; 10 bases are a match to TRBD1. The junction had 14 bases not matched to a gene; V was cut back by 3 bases and J by 5 bases. CDR3 length equals 18 residues. Germline assignment: CDR1 LGHNA and CDR2 YSLEER. CDR3 sequence: CASSQRLPTGGLVDTQYF. Here the CDR3 DNA reads TGCGCCAGCAGCCAGCGACTGCCGACAGGGGGCTTGGTAGATACGCAGTATTTT.

The chain couples TRBV7-3 to TRBJ2-2, with D possibly being TRBD1 (5 bases). V lost 3 bases, J lost 7 bases, and 9 bases lay in between. This CDR3 comprises 13 residues. Germline V gene data show CDR1 as SGHTA and CDR2 as FQGTGA. The CDR3: CASSFSQGGELFF. In DNA, the CDR3 is TGTGCCAGCAGCTTTAGCCAGGGCGGGGAGCTGTTTTTT.

There are a few counts of this clonotype. The chain has TRBV12-3 or TRBV12-4 and TRBJ1-5; 7 bases fit TRBD1. V lost 0 bases and J lost 7; bases outside the gene matches: 3. The CDR3 length is 14 residues. This CDR3 reads CASSLAQGRQPQHF. DNA of the CDR3: TGTGCCAGCAGTTTAGCACAGGGGCGGCAGCCCCAGCATTTT.

This clonotype was recorded many times. The chain employs TRBV7-2 and TRBJ2-7; D gene unclear. Trimming took off 5 bases at V and 0 bases at J, with 14 bases between the two ends. The CDR3 covers 15 residues. Germline V gene sequence: CDR1 SGHTA, CDR2 FQGNSA. DNA of the CDR3: TGTGCCAGCAGCCCCCGGTCAGATGACTCCTACGAGCAGTACTTC. It encodes CASSPRSDDSYEQYF.

In its sample, this clonotype was seen many times. This chain connects TRBV11-3 to TRBJ2-1; possibly TRBD1 or TRBD2 for D (5 bases each). Germline V gene sequence: CDR1 SGHNT, CDR2 YENEEA. The CDR3 totals 14 residues. V dropped 1 base and J dropped 9 bases, with 13 bases sitting between them. The DNA of the CDR3 is TGTGCCAGCAGCTTAGTGAAGGGGAGCTCTGAGCAGTTCTTC. Translated, it gives CASSLVKGSSEQFF.

This clonotype appeared many times. The CDR3 DNA reads TGTGCCAGCAGCGGCCCGAAACTAGCGGGAGGGGGCAATGAGCAGTTCTTC. Protein: CASSGPKLAGGGNEQFF. This sequence joins TRBV5-4 and TRBJ2-1, with 13 bases fitting TRBD2. The ends lost 4 bases at V and 6 bases at J; junction bases unmatched: 10. Germline CDR1 SGHNT, CDR2 YYREEE (reference sequence). CDR3 length: 17 amino acids.

A remark on this clonotype: A much larger clone sits a single nucleotide away, making a read error possible. The chain is built from TRBV20-1 and TRBJ2-3, with unresolved D. With 7 bases removed from V and 0 bases from J, the gap between germline ends came to 8 bases. This CDR3 has 12 amino acids. CDR1 and CDR2 (germline): DFQATT, SNEGSKA (reference sequence). The DNA for the CDR3 is TGCAGTGGAGTCGACAGCACAGATACGCAGTATTTT. Translated, it gives CSGVDSTDTQYF.

The CDR3 DNA sequence: TGTGCCAGCAGTTTAGTCCCGAACACAGATACGCAGTATTTT. Translated, it gives CASSLVPNTDTQYF. This chain joins TRBV12-3 or TRBV12-4 and TRBJ2-3; no clear D gene. Trimming left V 1 base short and J 2 bases short, with 7 bases between. This CDR3 comprises 14 residues.

This clonotype was observed at least ten times. This rearrangement joins TRBV27 to TRBJ2-7; either TRBD1 or TRBD2 may supply D (5 bases each). V was pared by 4 bases and J by 0 bases, with 16 bases between. This CDR3 has 16 amino acids. Germline loops: CDR1 MNHEY, CDR2 SMNVEV (reference sequence). The CDR3 reads CASSSVLRDGSYEQYF. CDR3 DNA: TGTGCCAGCAGTTCCGTCCTCCGGGACGGCTCCTACGAGCAGTACTTC.

This clonotype came up many times. CDR3 amino acids: CSARVPGGHMTQYF. The CDR3 coding sequence is TGCAGTGCTAGAGTTCCGGGAGGGCACATGACCCAGTACTTC. The rearrangement joins TRBV20-1 to TRBJ2-5; 8 bases are a match to TRBD2. The V and J ends lost 1 base and 7 bases, in that order; junction bases with no gene match: 8. Germline CDR1 DFQATT, CDR2 SNEGSKA (reference sequence). This CDR3 spans 14 amino acids.

This clonotype has at least ten counts. The chain carries TRBV24-1 and TRBJ2-2, with 7 bases lining up with TRBD1. V shed 3 bases, J shed 6 bases, and the junction held 9 bases outside the gene matches. In germline, CDR1 is KGHDR, CDR2 SFDVKD. The CDR3 is 16 amino acids. This CDR3 is CATSDPTGTAAGELFF. CDR3 sequence (DNA): TGTGCCACCAGTGATCCAACCGGGACAGCGGCCGGGGAGCTGTTTTTT.

The gene calls are TRBV6-5 and TRBJ1-3, with D possibly being TRBD1 (5 bases). Between the trimmed V and J ends, which lost 10 bases and 2 bases, there was a span of 18 bases. Per germline, CDR1 MNHEY and CDR2 SVGAGI. This CDR3 has 15 residues. In nucleotides, the CDR3 is TGTGCCACCTCCCAAACGGGGGGACCTGGAAACACCATATATTTT. It encodes CATSQTGGPGNTIYF.

This clonotype has at least ten counts. The chain carries TRBV20-1 and TRBJ2-7; D gene ambiguous. The germline CDR1 and CDR2 sequences are DFQATT and SNEGSKA (reference sequence). Trimming stripped 4 bases from V and 0 bases from J, with 16 bases between. The CDR3 loop spans 15 amino acids. DNA for the CDR3: TGCAGTGCTACGGACCTCGGCAGGAGCTCCTACGAGCAGTACTTC. It yields the protein CSATDLGRSSYEQYF.

This clonotype has a count of ten or more. The chain is built from TRBV24-1 and TRBJ2-3; D not resolved. CDR1 KGHDR and CDR2 SFDVKD come from the germline V gene. Trimming left V 3 bases short and J 4 bases short, with 16 bases between. The CDR3 contains 16 residues. CDR3 in DNA: TGTGCCACCAGTGATCCCGAGCGCCTTGGGCCAGATACGCAGTATTTT. Protein product: CATSDPERLGPDTQYF.

This clonotype was found many times. An end of the junction differs from the germline gene, which may be a read error. The CDR3 reads CSARGSATNTGELFF. DNA for the CDR3: TGCAGCGCTAGAGGAAGCGCCACGAACACCGGGGAGCTGTTTTTT. The V and J genes are TRBV20-1 and TRBJ2-2; D remains unclear. The CDR3 is 15 residues long. The germline V gene encodes CDR1 DFQATT and CDR2 SNEGSKA (reference sequence).

This clonotype was observed many times. The chain couples TRBV29-1 to TRBJ2-1; 9 bases map to TRBD2. Germline trimming cut 0 bases from V and 3 bases from J; bases unmatched to any gene: 3. Germline CDR1 and CDR2: SQVTM and ANQGSEA. The CDR3 extends over 15 amino acids. The CDR3 reads CSVEDRLADYNEQFF. The CDR3 DNA follows: TGCAGCGTTGAAGATCGACTAGCGGACTACAATGAGCAGTTCTTC.

This clonotype was recorded many times. The V and J genes are TRBV14 and TRBJ2-3, with no clear D. This CDR3 spans 11 amino acids. V lost 4 bases, J lost 3 bases, and 2 bases lay in between. Germline CDR1 reads SGHDN; CDR2 reads FVKESK. The CDR3 spells CASSRTDTQYF. The CDR3 nucleotides read TGTGCCAGCAGCCGAACAGATACGCAGTATTTT.

The table lists this clonotype with many counts. The chain is built from TRBV6-6 and TRBJ1-1; TRBD1 aligns across 8 bases. The V gene's germline CDR1 is MNHNY and CDR2 SVGAGI (reference sequence). V shed 0 bases and J 0 bases; nucleotides not matched to a gene: 6. The CDR3 has 17 amino acids. The CDR3 loop reads CASSYSPPDRVNTEAFF. CDR3 DNA sequence: TGTGCCAGCAGTTACTCACCCCCGGACAGGGTGAACACTGAAGCTTTCTTT.

Ten or more counts support this clonotype. The chain couples TRBV7-6 to TRBJ2-5; TRBD2 is a possible D gene (5 bases). The V and J ends lost 5 bases and 0 bases respectively, with 22 bases between them. The CDR3 loop spans 18 amino acids. The germline V gene encodes CDR1 SGHVS and CDR2 FNYEAQ. CDR3 sequence (DNA): TGTGCCAGCAGCCCCTTTCGCTCTAGCTTCCCGTACCAAGAGACCCAGTACTTC. Translating it yields CASSPFRSSFPYQETQYF.

Ten or more counts support this clonotype. This rearrangement joins TRBV5-1 to TRBJ1-1; D unresolved. Germline V gives CDR1 SGHRS, CDR2 YFSETQ. CDR3 length: 14 residues. Deletions cut 0 bases from V and 1 base from J, with 7 bases between. CDR3 nucleotide sequence: TGCGCCAGCAGCTTGGAGTTCGCGAACACTGAAGCTTTCTTT. Encoded protein: CASSLEFANTEAFF.

This clonotype was detected only a few times. The chain combines TRBV7-8 with TRBJ1-6; D might be TRBD1 (6 bases). The CDR3 loop spans 15 amino acids. Trimming left V 6 bases short and J 5 bases short, with 14 bases between. Per the germline V gene, CDR1 is SGHVS and CDR2 is FQNEAQ. In DNA form, the CDR3 reads TGTGCCAGCAGTAGCCTCGGGGGCAATAATTCACCCCTCCACTTT. Translated, it gives CASSSLGGNNSPLHF. Drawing the rest from reference TRBV7-8 and TRBJ1-6, the complete variable domain is GAGVSQSPRYKVAKRGQDVALRCDPISGHVSLFWYQQALGQGPEFLTYFQNEAQLDKSGLPSDRFFAERPEGSVSTLKIQRTQQEDSAVYLCASSSLGGNNSPLHFGNGTRLTVT.